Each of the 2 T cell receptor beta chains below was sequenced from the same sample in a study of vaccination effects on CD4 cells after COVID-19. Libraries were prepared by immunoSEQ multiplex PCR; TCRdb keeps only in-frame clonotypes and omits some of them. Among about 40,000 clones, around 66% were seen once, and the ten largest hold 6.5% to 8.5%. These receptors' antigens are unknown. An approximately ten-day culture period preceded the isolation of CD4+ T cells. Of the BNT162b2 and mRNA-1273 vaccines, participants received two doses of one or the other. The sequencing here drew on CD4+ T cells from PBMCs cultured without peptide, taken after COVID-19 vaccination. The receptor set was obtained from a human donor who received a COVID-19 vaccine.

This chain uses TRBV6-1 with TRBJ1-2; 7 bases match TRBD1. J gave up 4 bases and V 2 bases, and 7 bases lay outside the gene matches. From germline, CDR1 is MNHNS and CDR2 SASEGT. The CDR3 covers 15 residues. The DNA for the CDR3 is TGTGCCAGCAGTGAACAGGGGGGGCGCGTCTATGGCTACACCTTC. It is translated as CASSEQGGRVYGYTF.

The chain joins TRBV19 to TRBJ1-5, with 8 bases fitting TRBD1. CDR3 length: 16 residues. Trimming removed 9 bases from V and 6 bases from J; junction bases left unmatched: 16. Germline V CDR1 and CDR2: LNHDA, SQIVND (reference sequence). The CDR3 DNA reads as TGTGCCAGGATGAAGGTCGGACAGGGATTGGCTCAGCCCCAGCATTTT. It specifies CARMKVGQGLAQPQHF.